This T cell receptor beta chain is from a study of T cells in localized non-small cell lung cancer. This clone occurred once. What it binds is not known. The protocol was immunoSEQ multiplex PCR, while the TCRdb copy is restricted to in-frame clones and leaves out a portion. The sample consists of around 2,600 clones, 30% to 45% of them appearing once. The ends were cut back, 0 bases at V and 5 bases at J, with 7 bases in the middle. Germline-derived CDR1 and CDR2 are LGHNT and FRNRAP. CDR3 length: 13 amino acids. Findings and caveats of the study: Tumor showed lower T cell clonality than uninvolved adjacent lung, where it was highest. Among blood samples, higher T cell density accompanied longer overall survival.

The receptor was derived from a male donor aged 60 or older with stage II squamous cell lung carcinoma. Sample: lung tumor tissue, taken before any cancer treatment. The chain combines TRBV12-5 with TRBJ2-5; tentative D call: TRBD2 (5 bases). The CDR3 region is CASGLVGVETQYF. The CDR3 bases are TGTGCTAGTGGTTTGGTCGGGGTGGAGACCCAGTACTTC.